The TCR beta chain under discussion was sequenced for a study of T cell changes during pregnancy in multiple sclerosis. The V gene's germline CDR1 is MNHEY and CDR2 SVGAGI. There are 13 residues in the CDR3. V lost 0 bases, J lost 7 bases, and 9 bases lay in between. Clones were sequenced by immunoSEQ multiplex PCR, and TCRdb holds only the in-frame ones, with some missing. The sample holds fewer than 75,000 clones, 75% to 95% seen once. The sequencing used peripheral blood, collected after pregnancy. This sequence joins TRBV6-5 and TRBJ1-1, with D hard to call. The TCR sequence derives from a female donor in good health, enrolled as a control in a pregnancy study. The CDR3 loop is CASSYSTESEAFF. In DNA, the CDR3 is TGTGCCAGCAGTTACTCGACTGAGAGTGAAGCTTTCTTT.